The 22 T cell receptor beta chains listed next were all sequenced from one sample in a study of T cell responses to AZD1222 COVID-19 vaccine. Data came from immunoSEQ multiplex PCR; TCRdb stores just in-frame clones and leaves some out. The profile shows roughly 40,000 clones, around three quarters of them singletons. The sequencing used peripheral blood, collected on day 0 of AZD1222 vaccination. The receptors were sampled from an adult in good health.

The chain combines TRBV7-2 with TRBJ1-6; TRBD1 agrees at 7 bases. Germline CDR1 and CDR2: SGHTA and FQGNSA. The CDR3 is made up of 16 amino acids. With 5 bases clipped from V and 6 bases from J, the junction kept 10 bases outside the gene matches. In DNA, the CDR3 is TGTGCCAGCAGCCCGGATGCAGGGGGTACTAATTCACCCCTCCACTTT. The encoded protein is CASSPDAGGTNSPLHF.

The J gene is TRBJ2-3, the V gene TRBV11-2; tentatively, D is TRBD2 (6 bases). There are 13 residues in the CDR3. The V and J ends lost 1 base and 8 bases respectively, with 10 bases between them. Germline CDR1 reads SGHAT; CDR2 reads FQNNGV. CDR3 in DNA: TGTGCCAGCAGCTTAGGTTTTAGCGGTACGCAGTATTTT. Translation gives CASSLGFSGTQYF.

This chain uses TRBV5-6 with TRBJ1-1; 9 bases fit TRBD1. This CDR3 has 18 amino acids. The germline V gene has CDR1 SGHDT and CDR2 YYEEEE. The V and J ends lost 4 bases and 4 bases, in that order; junction bases with no gene match: 17. CDR3 region: CASSSDRGDLLAGTEAFF. The CDR3 DNA reads as TGTGCCAGCAGCAGTGACAGGGGGGACTTGCTTGCGGGCACTGAAGCTTTCTTT. Full variable domain (missing parts from reference TRBV5-6 and TRBJ1-1): DAGVTQSPTHLIKTRGQQVTLRCSPKSGHDTVSWYQQALGQGPQFIFQYYEEEERQRGNFPDRFSGHQFPNYSSELNVNALLLGDSALYLCASSSDRGDLLAGTEAFFGQGTRLTVV.

The chain is built from TRBV6-2 or TRBV6-3 and TRBJ2-3, with TRBD2 matching 8 bases. This CDR3 has 17 residues. Germline V lookup: CDR1 MNHEY, CDR2 SVGEGT. V was pared by 0 bases and J by 1 base, with 6 bases of the junction left unmatched. The CDR3 coding sequence is TGTGCCAGCAGTTACTCGATTGGAGCGGGGGGCACAGATACGCAGTATTTT. Translation: CASSYSIGAGGTDTQYF.

This rearrangement joins TRBV5-1 to TRBJ2-3; 7 nucleotides line up with TRBD2. With V trimmed by 0 bases and J by 3 bases, 1 base remained unmatched. The CDR3 totals 14 residues. Germline CDR1 is SGHRS and CDR2 is YFSETQ. The CDR3: CASSLGLATDTQYF. Written as DNA, the CDR3 is TGCGCCAGCAGCTTGGGACTAGCAACAGATACGCAGTATTTT. The whole variable domain, remainder taken from reference TRBV5-1 and TRBJ2-3, is KAGVTQTPRYLIKTRGQQVTLSCSPISGHRSVSWYQQTPGQGLQFLFEYFSETQRNKGNFPGRFSGRQFSNSRSEMNVSTLELGDSALYLCASSLGLATDTQYFGPGTRLTVL.

This chain joins TRBV29-1 and TRBJ1-2, with D perhaps TRBD1 (5 bases). The CDR3 extends over 13 amino acids. The V end lost 1 base, the J end lost 4 bases, and 10 bases lay between the germline ends. Germline-derived CDR1 and CDR2 are SQVTM and ANQGSEA. CDR3 amino acids: CSVEGPTAYGYTF. As DNA, the CDR3 is TGCAGCGTTGAAGGCCCGACAGCCTATGGCTACACCTTC.

The chain links TRBV6-5 to TRBJ2-1, with D tentatively TRBD1 or TRBD2 (5 bases each). Trimming removed 0 bases from V and 0 bases from J, with 6 bases in between. From germline, CDR1 is MNHEY and CDR2 SVGAGI. CDR3 length: 15 amino acids. CDR3 DNA sequence: TGTGCCAGCAGTTACTCAGGGACCTCCTACAATGAGCAGTTCTTC. It is translated as CASSYSGTSYNEQFF.

This sequence joins TRBV5-1 and TRBJ2-3, with 8 positions matching TRBD2. The CDR3 contains 15 residues. Germline V lookup: CDR1 SGHRS, CDR2 YFSETQ. V was pared by 4 bases and J by 0 bases, with 4 bases of the junction left unmatched. The CDR3 DNA sequence: TGCGCCAGCAGCCCGGGGGGGCTTAGCACAGATACGCAGTATTTT. This codes for CASSPGGLSTDTQYF.

This clone was detected only a few times. The gene calls are TRBV6-5 and TRBJ1-2; D gene ambiguous. Trimming cost V 0 bases and J 8 bases, with 19 bases left between them. This CDR3 region has 16 residues. Looked up from germline, CDR1 is MNHEY and CDR2 is SVGAGI. CDR3 amino acids: CASSYSDPEDGRGYTF. The CDR3 DNA reads as TGTGCCAGCAGTTACTCCGACCCTGAGGACGGAAGGGGCTACACCTTC.

The rearrangement joins TRBV6-5 to TRBJ1-4; D unresolved. Germline assignment: CDR1 MNHEY and CDR2 SVGAGI. Trimming stripped 5 bases from V and 0 bases from J, with 7 bases between. The length of the CDR3 is 14 residues. The CDR3 sequence is CASSLSATNEKLFF. The CDR3 DNA reads as TGTGCCAGCAGTCTTTCAGCAACTAATGAAAAACTGTTTTTT.

The CDR3 DNA reads as TGTGCCAGCAAGGGCTTCTGGGCGGGGGAGACCCAGTACTTC. Translation: CASKGFWAGETQYF. The genes are TRBV27 and TRBJ2-5; TRBD2 is a possible D gene (6 bases). V was pared by 7 bases and J by 5 bases, with 17 bases between. Germline CDR1 is MNHEY and CDR2 is SMNVEV (reference sequence). This CDR3 spans 14 amino acids.

The CDR3 region is CASSLGAGTGGYEQYF. The CDR3 DNA sequence: TGCGCCAGCAGCTTGGGGGCCGGGACAGGGGGCTACGAGCAGTACTTC. This sequence joins TRBV5-1 and TRBJ2-7; 11 bases map to TRBD1. Per germline, CDR1 SGHRS and CDR2 YFSETQ. CDR3 length: 16 residues. J was trimmed by 3 bases and V by 0 bases; bases with no gene match: 5.

This chain uses TRBV12-3 or TRBV12-4 with TRBJ1-5, with a weak D call TRBD1 (6 bases). V was trimmed by 7 bases and J by 7 bases, leaving 11 bases between them. The CDR3 is 12 amino acids. CDR3 sequence: CASNRGGQPQHF. The DNA for the CDR3 is TGTGCCAGCAATAGGGGGGGGCAGCCCCAGCATTTT.

The chain has TRBV6-1 and TRBJ2-1; 7 nucleotides align to TRBD1. The germline V gene has CDR1 MNHNS and CDR2 SASEGT. CDR3 length: 16 amino acids. The junction had 7 bases not matched to a gene; V was cut back by 1 base and J by 4 bases. The CDR3 DNA follows: TGTGCCAGCAGTGAAGGTCTAGGGGGCAGGTACAATGAGCAGTTCTTC. This gives the protein CASSEGLGGRYNEQFF.

The genes are TRBV7-9 and TRBJ2-6; 10 nucleotides match TRBD1. V lost 5 bases to trimming and J lost 2 bases; unmatched junction nucleotides: 6. CDR3 length equals 17 residues. Germline assignment: CDR1 SEHNR and CDR2 FQNEAQ (reference sequence). The DNA of the CDR3 is TGTGCCAGCAGCCGAGGTGGACAGGGGGCTGGGGCCAACGTCCTGACTTTC. It is translated as CASSRGGQGAGANVLTF.

This rearrangement joins TRBV5-1 to TRBJ2-4; D uncertain. CDR1 is SGHRS and CDR2 is YFSETQ in the germline V gene. With 0 bases removed from V and 0 bases from J, the gap between germline ends came to 13 bases. The CDR3 extends over 17 amino acids. CDR3 DNA sequence: TGCGCCAGCAGCTTGGCAACGGAAGAGCTAGCCAAAAACATTCAGTACTTC. This encodes CASSLATEELAKNIQYF.

The chain uses TRBV6-5 and TRBJ2-1, with 10 bases matching TRBD2. The junction had 9 bases not matched to a gene; V was cut back by 9 bases and J by 7 bases. Per the germline V gene, CDR1 is MNHEY and CDR2 is SVGAGI. The length of the CDR3 is 14 residues. The CDR3 protein is CASYLLAGYNEQFF. CDR3 DNA: TGTGCCAGTTACTTACTAGCGGGGTATAATGAGCAGTTCTTC.

This chain joins TRBV7-9 and TRBJ1-2, with D tentatively TRBD1 (5 bases). V lost 4 bases, J lost 5 bases, and 11 bases lay in between. The germline V gene encodes CDR1 SEHNR and CDR2 FQNEAQ (reference sequence). This CDR3 region has 13 residues. The CDR3 nucleotides are TGTGCCAGCAGCTATGACAGCCTTTATGGCTACACCTTC. It is translated as CASSYDSLYGYTF.

The V call is TRBV19, the J call TRBJ1-6; D is uncertain. The CDR3 is 13 amino acids. Germline CDR1 LNHDA, CDR2 SQIVND (reference sequence). V was shortened by 7 bases and J by 4 bases, with 8 bases between the two germline ends. The CDR3 sequence: CASKGEYNSPLHF. The DNA for the CDR3 is TGTGCCAGTAAGGGAGAGTATAATTCACCCCTCCACTTT.

This clone was seen a single time. The rearrangement uses TRBV6-1 and TRBJ2-3; D perhaps matches TRBD1 (5 bases). The V gene's germline CDR1 is MNHNS and CDR2 SASEGT. V shed 1 base and J shed 2 bases, with 16 bases lying between them. The CDR3 covers 17 residues. CDR3 nucleotide sequence: TGTGCCAGCAGTGAAGGGGTAACGACAGCTTTCACAGATACGCAGTATTTT. Translating gives CASSEGVTTAFTDTQYF.

The chain carries TRBV7-2 and TRBJ1-2; 7 bases line up with TRBD1. V shed 5 bases, J shed 8 bases, and the junction held 14 bases outside the gene matches. Germline-derived CDR1 and CDR2 are SGHTA and FQGNSA. The CDR3 covers 15 residues. Written as DNA, the CDR3 is TGTGCCAGCAGCCCGCCAGGGGGAGGGCGGGGAGGCTACACCTTC. The encoded protein is CASSPPGGGRGGYTF.

The chain recombines TRBV10-2 with TRBJ2-7, with D perhaps TRBD1 (6 bases). The CDR3 is made up of 13 amino acids. Trimming left V 6 bases short and J 4 bases short, with 13 bases between. The germline V gene encodes CDR1 WSHSY and CDR2 SAAADI. CDR3 bases: TGCGCCAGCAGGGACCTTACAGGGTACGAGCAGTACTTC. As protein: CASRDLTGYEQYF.